This T cell receptor (beta chain) was sequenced during a study of blood T cell repertoires in COVID-19. Study information: Material from acute and convalescent COVID-19 was sourced from the United States, Italy and Spain. T cells, B-cell-depleted T cells, or PBMCs provided the cDNA or gDNA that served as material.

The authors' processing: The assay estimated nucleated cells by amplifying reference gene primers. The repertoire was sequenced with immunoSEQ multiplex PCR; TCRdb's copy has only in-frame clones and lacks some. V and J calls and clone size are as listed in that table; D and trimming were resolved from the DNA. This table has 100,000 to 150,000 clones, around 83% appearing once. Trimming left V 4 bases short and J 9 bases short, with 12 bases between. This CDR3 region has 12 residues. Sample: peripheral blood. The gene calls are TRBV12-3 or TRBV12-4 and TRBJ1-1; no clear D. The clonotype originates from a man aged 35-49 years with active or convalescent COVID-19. The DNA of the CDR3 is TGTGCCAGCAGTTCAAGTCTACTTCAAGCTTTCTTT. Translation: CASSSSLLQAFF.